This T cell receptor beta chain was captured by sequencing in a study of blood T cell repertoires in COVID-19. Study information: The analysed material was cDNA or gDNA that came from T cells, B-cell-depleted T cells, or PBMCs.

Germline V gives CDR1 SGHDT, CDR2 YYEEEE. Trimming took 5 bases from V and 5 from J; bases not matched to a gene: 9. The CDR3 runs to 14 residues. Original analysis: Reference gene primer amplification in the assay estimated nucleated cell counts. The table came from immunoSEQ multiplex PCR; TCRdb's copy has only in-frame clones and leaves some out. The D gene and trimming were derived from the DNA, and the V and J assignments and clone size from that table. Counted here are approximately 350,000 clones, approximately 86% occurring once; the ten biggest clones make up about 7%. Enrolled during active infection, Seattle patients were then followed longitudinally.

The chain has TRBV5-6 and TRBJ2-5, with 7 nucleotides matching TRBD1. The TCR originated in a woman aged 55 to 70 with COVID-19, enrolled during active disease. Sequencing was carried out using peripheral blood. CDR3 in DNA: TGTGCCAGCAGTTTAACAGGGGTCGGGGAGACCCAGTACTTC. Encoded protein: CASSLTGVGETQYF.